The 6 T cell receptor beta chains reported below all come from one sample, sequenced in a study of cytomegalovirus exposure and HLA in healthy donors. Sequencing used immunoSEQ multiplex PCR; TCRdb keeps in-frame clones, though not all of them. The repertoire includes some 240,000 clones, around 88% of them detected once, and around 1.2% sits in the top ten. Sequenced material: PBMCs. Receptors were obtained from a woman in her 30s in good health and CMV-seropositive.

This chain uses TRBV18 with TRBJ1-3; D unresolved. Looked up from germline, CDR1 is KGHSH and CDR2 is LQKENI. V was pared by 2 bases and J by 0 bases, with 11 bases between. CDR3 length: 16 amino acids. The CDR3 sequence is CASSPRMENSGNTIYF. As DNA, the CDR3 is TGTGCCAGCTCACCAAGGATGGAGAACTCTGGAAACACCATATATTTT.

This chain uses TRBV2 with TRBJ2-5; 11 positions match TRBD2. J lost 4 bases, V lost 6 bases, and 4 bases had no gene match. This CDR3 has 14 amino acids. Germline V gene sequence: CDR1 SNHLY, CDR2 FYNNEI. Here the CDR3 DNA reads TGTGCCAGCAGCTTCCTAGCGGGAGGAGAGACCCAGTACTTC. Translation: CASSFLAGGETQYF.

J is TRBJ1-1 and V is TRBV7-9; the D gene is possibly TRBD1 (6 bases). The CDR3 is 17 residues long. Germline V CDR1 and CDR2: SEHNR, FQNEAQ (reference sequence). V was cut by 5 bases and J by 4 bases, with 23 bases left in between. As DNA, the CDR3 is TGTGCCAGCAGCCGCCGAGGGGGTCTGGATCGGAGCACTGAAGCTTTCTTT. Translated, it gives CASSRRGGLDRSTEAFF.

In this sample, this clone turned up a few times. The chain joins TRBV7-2 to TRBJ2-1; 14 positions match TRBD2. CDR3 length: 17 residues. Germline values: CDR1 SGHTA, CDR2 FQGNSA. V shed 5 bases and J 0 bases; nucleotides not matched to a gene: 3. Here the CDR3 reads CASSRTSGGSSYNEQFF. The CDR3 DNA sequence: TGTGCCAGCAGCCGGACTAGCGGGGGGAGCTCCTACAATGAGCAGTTCTTC.

The chain employs TRBV6-1 and TRBJ2-1, with TRBD2 matching 9 bases. V lost 0 bases, J lost 8 bases, and 8 bases stayed unmatched. CDR1 is MNHNS, CDR2 SASEGT, per germline. The CDR3 consists of 16 residues. In nucleotides, the CDR3 is TGTGCCAGCAGTGAAGCCTTGGCGGGAGGGCTCTATGAGCAGTTCTTC. Amino acids: CASSEALAGGLYEQFF.

The CDR3 sequence is CASSLSLGWRAPYNETQYF. The CDR3 DNA follows: TGTGCCAGCAGCTTATCCCTGGGGTGGCGGGCGCCGTATAACGAGACCCAGTACTTC. The chain links TRBV7-7 to TRBJ2-5, with a possible D match to TRBD2 (5 bases). This CDR3 has 19 amino acids. Germline V gives CDR1 SSHAT, CDR2 FNYEAQ (reference sequence). Trimming cost V 2 bases and J 5 bases, with 27 bases left between them.